This T cell receptor (beta chain) appears in the sequencing data of a study of CD8 T cells in ankylosing spondylitis (TCRdb year 2017). Describing the broader study: T cell receptor beta repertoires were profiled in healthy donors and ankylosing spondylitis patients so that disease-linked TCR variants could be found. The whole study cohort included over 85 healthy donors and 20 to 30 ankylosing spondylitis patients. Samples of peripheral blood were taken, and for ankylosing spondylitis patients, synovial fluid was collected as well. Overall results and qualifications from the work: The disease-linked clones were reported as significantly enriched in matched synovial fluid samples from ankylosing spondylitis patients. The disease-linked clones had a CD8+ phenotype and were found at relatively low frequencies in peripheral blood. Some TCR beta motif variants had previously been reported in synovial fluid and blood of reactive arthritis patients, which suggested common disease-initiation mechanisms. Blood from ankylosing spondylitis patients appeared to be characterized by a TCR beta motif composed of several highly homologous amino acid variants.

This clonotype turned up a few times. There is no known antigen for this receptor. There are no base qualities to consult, and no much larger clone falls within one base. Sequencing was performed on an Illumina HiSeq 2500. TCR beta libraries were prepared by quantitative 5'-RACE with molecular barcodes. The published analysis was carried out like this. A new computational method based on a probabilistic model of VDJ rearrangement was used to identify disease-linked TCR variants. TCRdb reprocessed the public reads (quality trimming at Q25 with fastp, clone calling with MiXCR) and kept in-frame beta chains. A single entry per CDR3 protein holds the most common genes and DNA from its merged rows. TCRdb assigned the V and J calls; the authors' analysis was not used. The sample profile shows about 130,000 distinct CDR3 sequences; about 7% of them were found once. In total, the top ten clones hold approximately 13% of the sample.

The receptor's source is a female donor with ankylosing spondylitis or in good health (not recorded which). The sequenced material came from blood, either unsorted or a sorted T cell fraction (not recorded which).

The sequence in DNA is TGTGCCAGCAGTTACTCGAGTTTGGCGGGGGGGCCCTACAATGAGCAGTTCTTC. Its protein is CASSYSSLAGGPYNEQFF. The chain couples TRBV6-5 to TRBJ2-1; TRBD2 agrees with 9 junctional bases. Compared with germline, V lacks 0 bases and J lacks 2 bases; bases without a gene match: 8. The CDR3 starts with the cysteine, ends with the phenylalanine, and has 18 residues. The kept DNA is CDR3 alone, 54 bases in frame from the first base. Reading the germline V gene gives CDR1 MNHEY and CDR2 SVGAGI.